This TCR beta chain was found in a study of T cell responses to AZD1222 COVID-19 vaccine (dated by TCRdb to the early 2020s). About the investigation overall: AZD1222 recipients given second doses at about 4 weeks or at about 12 weeks were pooled, since spike-specific TCR depth and breadth were not found to differ between the two schedules. TCR sequencing was performed for 230 to 250 trial participants, of whom roughly 200 were given two doses of AZD1222 and around 25 were given two doses of MenACWY control vaccine. Trial participants were enrolled into age subgroups of 18-55, 56-69 and 70-plus years, which contained around 140, 26 and 57 TCR-sequenced participants, respectively. Broader findings and caveats from the paper: Conclusions about previously exposed vaccinees are limited, since just a handful of AZD1222 recipients were seropositive for SARS-CoV-2 at baseline. The 56-69-year group was small, and its depth increase did not reach significance, likely because of low power. Participants were mostly white British and included more females than males, and it was suggested by the authors that clonal diversity may have been underestimated. The whole spike protein was spanned by vaccine-associated CD4 TCRs, and dominant responses were seen in regions 160-218 and 743-854. Because no day 14 peak-response samples were available, the repertoires could be characterized only after the peak T cell response. Spike-specific TCR breadth and depth rose significantly after two AZD1222 doses compared with day 0 and with MenACWY recipients. Reportedly, almost half of the unique spike-specific TCRs recognized epitopes lying outside the regions that are mutated in the B.1.351 and B.1.1.7 variants.

In light of the paper, this sample's time point label describes: baseline before first vaccination. Vaccinee samples were obtained from the UK trials COV001 and COV002, which included a single-blind randomized controlled phase 2/3 trial of AZD1222 (ChAdOx1 nCoV-19) in healthy adults. For TCRbeta chain sequencing, PBMC samples from trial participants were taken at day 0 and at day 28 after the second dose. Counted from cysteine to phenylalanine, this CDR3 has 18 amino acids. Of the read, only the CDR3 DNA is kept; its 54 bases are in frame from base 1. CDR1 and CDR2, looked up from the germline V gene (reference sequence), are LGHDT and YNNKEL. Trimming removed 4 bases from V and 5 bases from J; the gene matches leave 15 bases unexplained. On this clone itself: What this receptor recognizes is not known. The record has no base qualities; no much larger clone is one base away.

The CDR3 regions of human TCRbeta chains were subjected to immunosequencing. The authors' pipeline ran thus. Repertoire TCRs were matched against a reference library of SARS-CoV-2-specific TCRs generated with the MIRA antigen-specificity platform. Breadth was defined as the fraction of unique TCRs that were SARS-CoV-2-associated, and depth was defined as the fraction of total T cells that were SARS-CoV-2-associated. Using the MIRA data, every spike-specific TCR was mapped to the spike region that the TCR reacted to and assigned to either a CD4 or a CD8 class. Log10-transformed breadth and depth values were compared by one-way ANOVA with Sidak's multiple comparisons tests. TCRdb mirrors the immuneACCESS table, restricted to in-frame sequences. Some clones are absent from its copies; in checked studies, under half trace to an unresolved V gene, and the reason for the others is unknown. The V and J calls and clone size are taken from that table; D and trimming were inferred from the DNA. The table for this sample lists more than 85,000 clones; approximately 90% of them were counted only once. The ten largest clonotypes hold 5% of the sample.

The chain uses TRBV3-1 (or the pseudogene TRBV3-2) and TRBJ2-2, and TRBD2 aligns with 8 junction nucleotides. This specimen consisted of peripheral blood, obtained on day 0 of AZD1222 vaccination. This clonotype was obtained from an adult in good health. The CDR3 reads CASSPSRGGRSITGELFF. At the DNA level, the sequence is TGTGCCAGCAGCCCGTCACGGGGCGGGAGGTCGATTACCGGGGAGCTGTTTTTT.